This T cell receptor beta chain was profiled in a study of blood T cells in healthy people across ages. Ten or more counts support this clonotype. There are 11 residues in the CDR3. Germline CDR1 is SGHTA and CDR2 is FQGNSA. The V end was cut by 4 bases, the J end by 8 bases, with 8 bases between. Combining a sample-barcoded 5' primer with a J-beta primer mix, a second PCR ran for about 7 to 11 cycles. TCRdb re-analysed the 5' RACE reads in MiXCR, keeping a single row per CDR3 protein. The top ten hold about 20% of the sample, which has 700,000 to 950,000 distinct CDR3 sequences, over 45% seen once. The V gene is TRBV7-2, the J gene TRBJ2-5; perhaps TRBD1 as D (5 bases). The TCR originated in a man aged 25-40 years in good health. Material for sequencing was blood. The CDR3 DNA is TGTGCCAGCAGCTCCAGGGCTACCCAGTACTTC. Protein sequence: CASSSRATQYF.